The present TCR beta chain was sequenced within a study of blood T cell repertoires in COVID-19. TCRdb keeps only in-frame clones here, not all; method: immunoSEQ multiplex PCR. The sample holds roughly 280,000 clones; around 86% are singletons and the top ten take 5.2%. The CDR3 has 14 amino acids. Trimming stripped 1 base from V and 5 bases from J, with 12 bases between. CDR1 is GTSNPN, CDR2 SVGIG, per germline (reference sequence). V gene TRBV30 combines with J gene TRBJ2-1; no definite D call. The sample consisted of peripheral blood. This receptor was identified in a woman aged 60 to 75 with COVID-19, enrolled during active disease. CDR3 residues: CAWSGYPVNNEQFF. The CDR3 nucleotides are TGTGCCTGGAGTGGGTACCCAGTTAACAATGAGCAGTTCTTC.